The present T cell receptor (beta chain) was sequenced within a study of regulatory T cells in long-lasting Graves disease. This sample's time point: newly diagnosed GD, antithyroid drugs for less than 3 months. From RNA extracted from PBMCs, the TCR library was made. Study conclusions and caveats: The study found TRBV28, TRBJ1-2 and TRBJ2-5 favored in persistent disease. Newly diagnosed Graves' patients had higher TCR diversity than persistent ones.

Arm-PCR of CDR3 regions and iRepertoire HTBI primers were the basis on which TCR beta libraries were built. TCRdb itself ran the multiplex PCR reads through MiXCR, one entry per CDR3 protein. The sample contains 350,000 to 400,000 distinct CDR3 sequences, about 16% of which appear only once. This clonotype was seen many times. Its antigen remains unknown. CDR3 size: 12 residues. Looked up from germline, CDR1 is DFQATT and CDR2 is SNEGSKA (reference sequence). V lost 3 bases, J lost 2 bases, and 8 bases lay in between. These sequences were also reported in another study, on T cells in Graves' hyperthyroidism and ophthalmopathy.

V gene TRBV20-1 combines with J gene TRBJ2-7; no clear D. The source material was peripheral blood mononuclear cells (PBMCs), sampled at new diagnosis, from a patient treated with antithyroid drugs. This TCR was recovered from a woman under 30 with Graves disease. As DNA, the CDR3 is TGCAGTGCTAGTAGCCAGGCCTACGAGCAGTACTTC. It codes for CSASSQAYEQYF.